This entry describes one T cell receptor (beta chain). Its antigen is unknown. The data are from a study of T-cell memory formation after mild COVID-19. About the research overall: TCR clusters were largely donor specific. Regarding the study as a whole: Contracting CD4+ clones were located mainly in CM and EM, and CD8+ clones in EMRA. Later expanders leaned toward CD4+, whereas clones contracting from day 15 to 85 were balanced CD4/CD8.

A 5'RACE reaction primed in the constant segment made cDNA libraries of TCR alpha and TCR beta, and these carried sample barcodes and UMIs. TCRdb reanalysed the 5' RACE reads using MiXCR and keeps one entry per CDR3 protein. The sample consists of roughly 200,000 distinct CDR3 sequences, 16% of them appearing once. The length of the CDR3 is 15 residues. Germline CDR1 and CDR2: SEHNR and FQNEAQ (reference sequence). V shed 5 bases, J shed 6 bases, and the junction held 8 bases outside the gene matches. The rearrangement links TRBV7-9 to TRBJ2-7, with 12 nucleotides matching TRBD1. Sequenced material: PBMCs or a T cell subset sorted from them (not recorded which). The TCR comes from an adult woman who had mild COVID-19 (a few samples of this study predate the infection). Cell type and time point are not known. CDR3 region: CASSNRDRGLVEQYF. The CDR3 DNA sequence: TGTGCCAGCAGCAACCGGGACAGGGGGCTTGTCGAGCAGTACTTC.